The clone carrying this T cell receptor beta chain was seen ten or more times. Its specificity is not known. This sample is drawn from a study of T cell repertoires in cytomegalovirus infection. Notes on the study in general: CMV-specific TCR beta clonotypes restricted by HLA-C dominated the ex vivo response.

TCRdb independently ran MiXCR on the reads; one entry per CDR3 protein. The repertoire has about 310,000 distinct CDR3 sequences, around 10% of them found once; the top ten carry approximately 2.4%. The source is a human donor in good health (CMV status not recorded). Some clones in this sample may be carry-over from other donors' samples. The sample comprised PBMCs.

The CDR3 DNA is TGTGCCATCAGAGATAGCACAGGGAGCTCTGGAAACACCATATATTTT. Translating it yields CAIRDSTGSSGNTIYF. The genes are TRBV10-3 and TRBJ1-3; a weak D match, TRBD1 (6 bases). Trimming took off 6 bases at V and 0 bases at J, with 15 bases between the two ends. This CDR3 spans 16 amino acids. Looked up from germline, CDR1 is ENHRY and CDR2 is SYGVKD.